This T cell receptor beta chain was sequenced during a study of neoadjuvant nivolumab and ipilimumab in lung cancer. Study findings and constraints: TCR richness and clonality were higher in tumors than adjacent uninvolved lung.

The CDR3 length is 16 residues. V was clipped by 4 bases and J by 2 bases; unmatched bases: 9. Germline lookup yields CDR1 SGHRS and CDR2 YFSETQ. Concerning this clone: The antigen is unknown.

Sequencing used immunoSEQ multiplex PCR; TCRdb keeps in-frame clones, though not all of them. In the table there are fewer than 20,000 clones, over 80% of which are singletons. The gene calls are TRBV5-1 and TRBJ1-1; the match to TRBD1 covers 9 bases. This TCR came from an adult with non-small cell lung cancer. The specimen was peripheral blood, collected before neoadjuvant nivolumab, alone or with ipilimumab. The CDR3: CASSITGQGSNTEAFF. The CDR3 DNA reads TGCGCCAGCAGCATCACGGGACAGGGTTCCAACACTGAAGCTTTCTTT. The complete variable domain, with remaining parts taken from reference TRBV5-1 and TRBJ1-1, reads KAGVTQTPRYLIKTRGQQVTLSCSPISGHRSVSWYQQTPGQGLQFLFEYFSETQRNKGNFPGRFSGRQFSNSRSEMNVSTLELGDSALYLCASSITGQGSNTEAFFGQGTRLTVV.